This T cell receptor (beta chain) was sequenced for a study of cytomegalovirus exposure and HLA in healthy donors. Libraries were prepared by immunoSEQ multiplex PCR; TCRdb keeps only in-frame clonotypes and omits some of them. The sample shows roughly 75,000 clones, 94% of them seen only once. The CDR3 is 14 residues long. Trimming removed 3 bases from V and 4 bases from J; junction bases left unmatched: 4. Germline CDR1 reads LNHNV; CDR2 reads YYDKDF (reference sequence). The genes are TRBV15 and TRBJ2-7, with 9 bases lining up with TRBD1. The material sequenced was PBMCs. This sequence was found in a woman under 30 in good health and CMV-seronegative. Here the CDR3 DNA reads TGTGCCACCAGCAGCGGGACAGGGAAATACGAGCAGTACTTC. Translated: CATSSGTGKYEQYF.